This T cell receptor beta chain was recovered during a study of cytomegalovirus exposure and HLA in healthy donors. Findings and limits, study-wide: Most TCR sequences proved rare, with some public TCRs found in many donors. The authors later found TCR association rates varying by HLA locus, with DRB1 most and HLA-C fewest. In a later analysis, parvovirus B19, influenza, CMV and Epstein-Barr virus appeared linked to several top co-occurrence clusters. Later work showed greater clonal expansion in HLA-associated TCR beta chains than in equally common others.

PCR amplification relied on 60 Vbeta primers (plus 13 Jbeta primers). Repertoires were generated with immunoSEQ multiplex PCR, while TCRdb's copy carries only in-frame clones and drops some. The sample contains about 110,000 clones, around 78% of which appear only once. CDR1 and CDR2 from the germline V gene are SGHKS and YYEKEE (reference sequence). V shed 4 bases, J shed 3 bases, and the junction held 5 bases outside the gene matches. The CDR3 has 14 amino acids. Turning to this clone: As yet, its antigen is unknown. A much more abundant neighbour one base away suggests this may be a read error.

The sample taken for sequencing was PBMCs. This clonotype was sampled from a young man in good health and CMV-seronegative. The V gene is TRBV5-5, the J gene TRBJ2-7; 9 bases are a match to TRBD1. In nucleotides, the CDR3 is TGTGCCAGCAGCCCCGGGACAGGGAACTACGAGCAGTACTTC. The encoded protein is CASSPGTGNYEQYF.